A single sample gave rise to the 23 T cell receptor beta chains below, sequenced in a study of blood T cell repertoires in COVID-19. The assay was immunoSEQ multiplex PCR, and TCRdb's table has in-frame clones only and misses some. The sample consists of roughly 180,000 clones, about 82% of them appearing once. Sequencing used PBMCs or T cells enriched from blood (not recorded which). The source of these receptors is a woman in her 30s who had recovered from COVID-19.

The chain combines TRBV2 with TRBJ2-3, with 12 bases identical to TRBD2. Trimming cost V 3 bases and J 0 bases; bases outside gene matches: 10. This CDR3 comprises 19 residues. Germline lookup yields CDR1 SNHLY and CDR2 FYNNEI. The CDR3 DNA is TGTGCCAGCAGTGAGCCGGTGCTAGCGGGAGGGACTAGCACAGATACGCAGTATTTT. Protein: CASSEPVLAGGTSTDTQYF.

The V gene is TRBV7-9, the J gene TRBJ1-4; 7 nucleotides align to TRBD1. The V and J ends lost 5 bases and 1 base, in that order; junction bases with no gene match: 1. The CDR3 length is 14 residues. Germline V gene lookup returns CDR1 SEHNR and CDR2 FQNEAQ (reference sequence). The CDR3 nucleotides are TGTGCCAGCAGCCGACAGGGAACTAATGAAAAACTGTTTTTT. As protein: CASSRQGTNEKLFF.

CDR3 amino acids: CASSLEGQGKNEAFF. For the CDR3, the DNA is TGTGCCAGCAGTTTGGAGGGGCAGGGCAAGAATGAAGCTTTCTTT. This chain links TRBV28 with TRBJ1-1; D is perhaps TRBD1 (5 bases). Deletions cut 3 bases from V and 7 bases from J, with 18 bases between. The CDR3 runs 15 residues. Germline V gives CDR1 MDHEN, CDR2 SYDVKM.

The chain carries TRBV5-1 and TRBJ2-3, with D hard to call. Trimming shortened V by 8 bases and J by 2 bases, and 15 bases separated the two germline ends. CDR1 is SGHRS and CDR2 is YFSETQ in the germline V gene. The CDR3 is 14 residues long. In DNA form, the CDR3 reads TGCGCCAGTACGTCTAGTTCGGCCACAGATACGCAGTATTTT. It is translated as CASTSSSATDTQYF.

J is TRBJ1-2 and V is TRBV28; D is unclear. The V and J ends lost 0 bases and 7 bases respectively, with 15 bases between them. Germline lookup yields CDR1 MDHEN and CDR2 SYDVKM. The CDR3 spans 15 residues. CDR3 nucleotide sequence: TGTGCCAGCAGTTTATGGGGGAGCGGTGGAGCTGGCTACACCTTC. It yields the protein CASSLWGSGGAGYTF.

This chain uses TRBV5-1 with TRBJ1-2, with D perhaps matching TRBD1 (6 bases). In germline, CDR1 is SGHRS, CDR2 YFSETQ. Trimming removed 0 bases from V and 8 bases from J, with 17 bases in between. The CDR3 runs 15 residues. The CDR3 loop is CASSLAASGQGGYTF. The CDR3 DNA sequence: TGCGCCAGCAGCTTGGCCGCGTCAGGGCAGGGGGGCTACACCTTC.

This clone was counted between two and nine times. CDR3 sequence reads: CASSQERGGSRNSPLHF. CDR3 DNA: TGTGCCAGCAGCCAAGAGCGGGGCGGGTCGCGGAATTCACCCCTCCACTTT. This rearrangement joins TRBV3-1 (or the pseudogene TRBV3-2) to TRBJ1-6; D is possibly TRBD1 (5 bases). CDR1 LGHDT and CDR2 YNNKEL come from the germline V gene (reference sequence). The CDR3 is made up of 17 amino acids. Trimming cost V 0 bases and J 7 bases, with 16 bases left between them.

The genes are TRBV6-5 and TRBJ1-5; tentatively, D is TRBD1 (6 bases). Trimming took off 0 bases at V and 7 bases at J, with 13 bases between the two ends. CDR3 size: 15 residues. Per the germline V gene, CDR1 is MNHEY and CDR2 is SVGAGI. The CDR3 region is CASSYSRGAEQPQHF. The CDR3 nucleotides are TGTGCCAGCAGTTACTCGCGGGGGGCTGAACAGCCCCAGCATTTT.

The chain combines TRBV28 with TRBJ1-2, with TRBD1 identical over 11 bases. Looked up from germline, CDR1 is MDHEN and CDR2 is SYDVKM. The CDR3 has 14 residues. Trimming removed 3 bases from V and 4 bases from J; junction bases left unmatched: 1. CDR3 bases: TGTGCCAGCAGTTTCGGACAGGGGGCCTATGGCTACACCTTC. The encoded protein is CASSFGQGAYGYTF.

This sequence joins TRBV4-1 and TRBJ2-7, with 10 bases identical to TRBD2. V lost 3 bases and J lost 1; bases outside the gene matches: 6. CDR3 length: 16 amino acids. Germline assignment: CDR1 MGHRA and CDR2 YSYEKL. DNA of the CDR3: TGCGCCAGCAGCCAGTCCCTAGCGGGAGCTTCCTACGAGCAGTACTTC. This sequence encodes CASSQSLAGASYEQYF.

This chain uses TRBV5-1 with TRBJ1-1; D remains ambiguous. The germline V gene has CDR1 SGHRS and CDR2 YFSETQ. This CDR3 contains 13 residues. V was pared by 5 bases and J by 1 base, with 9 bases between. The DNA of the CDR3 is TGCGCCAGCAGGGGTGGAGAGAACACTGAAGCTTTCTTT. Translated: CASRGGENTEAFF.

The V and J genes are TRBV7-8 and TRBJ2-7, with D unclear. This CDR3 comprises 13 residues. Trimming stripped 1 base from V and 4 bases from J, with 8 bases between. Germline CDR1 is SGHVS and CDR2 is FQNEAQ. The CDR3 loop reads CASSLDKNYEQYF. In DNA, the CDR3 is TGTGCCAGCAGCTTAGACAAGAATTACGAGCAGTACTTC.

This chain uses TRBV6-1 with TRBJ1-2; 7 bases agree with TRBD1. Germline CDR1 reads MNHNS; CDR2 reads SASEGT. The length of the CDR3 is 14 residues. V lost 2 bases, J lost 5 bases, and 5 bases stayed unmatched. The DNA for the CDR3 is TGTGCCAGCAGTGAATCGTCAGGGGGTTATGGCTACACCTTC. Amino acids: CASSESSGGYGYTF.

J is TRBJ1-1 and V is TRBV7-6; D gene ambiguous. The germline V gene has CDR1 SGHVS and CDR2 FNYEAQ. V was cut by 5 bases and J by 3 bases, with 16 bases left in between. The CDR3 has 15 residues. CDR3 nucleotides: TGTGCCAGCAGCCCCTTCCGGGAACTGGACACTGAAGCTTTCTTT. Its translation: CASSPFRELDTEAFF.

This clone was picked up a small number of times. The gene calls are TRBV10-1 and TRBJ2-7; 8 nucleotides line up with TRBD1. Germline values: CDR1 WNHNN, CDR2 SYGVQD (reference sequence). V shed 0 bases, J shed 2 bases, and the junction held 6 bases outside the gene matches. The CDR3 is made up of 16 amino acids. For the CDR3, the DNA is TGCGCCAGCAGTGAGTCCCCGCCGGGACAGGCCTACGAGCAGTACTTC. Its translation: CASSESPPGQAYEQYF.

This clone was recorded a few times. This chain connects TRBV19 to TRBJ2-7; D remains unclear. Germline values: CDR1 LNHDA, CDR2 SQIVND (reference sequence). V gave up 5 bases and J gave up 3 bases, with 14 bases separating them. The CDR3 spans 14 residues. As DNA, the CDR3 is TGTGCCAGTAGTCCCTCGATGGCGGTCTACGAGCAGTACTTC. Protein product: CASSPSMAVYEQYF.

V is TRBV30 and J is TRBJ1-2; 9 nucleotides line up with TRBD1. The trim removed 2 bases at V and 7 bases at J, leaving 17 bases unmatched. The CDR3 runs 17 residues. The germline V gene encodes CDR1 GTSNPN and CDR2 SVGIG (reference sequence). This CDR3 reads CAWSTTGQGILSGGYTF. The CDR3 bases are TGTGCCTGGAGTACAACGGGACAGGGTATTTTGTCTGGTGGCTACACCTTC.

The chain carries TRBV18 and TRBJ2-3; the match to TRBD2 covers 8 bases. V lost 3 bases and J lost 3; bases outside the gene matches: 2. Germline-derived CDR1 and CDR2 are KGHSH and LQKENI. The CDR3 runs 14 residues. The CDR3: CASSPGLETDTQYF. The CDR3, as DNA: TGTGCCAGCTCACCGGGACTAGAAACAGATACGCAGTATTTT.

V is TRBV7-8 and J is TRBJ1-4; 7 nucleotides line up with TRBD1. Unmatched junction bases numbered 18, after V lost 1 base and J lost 7 bases. The CDR3 has 19 residues. Germline CDR1 SGHVS, CDR2 FQNEAQ. CDR3 bases: TGTGCCAGCAGCTTAGTTGCAGGGGGGCTTGGGCAGGCGGCTGAAAAACTGTTTTTT. Translating it yields CASSLVAGGLGQAAEKLFF.

The chain couples TRBV18 to TRBJ1-4; 9 positions agree with TRBD1. This CDR3 has 14 amino acids. The junction had 8 bases not matched to a gene; V was cut back by 5 bases and J by 10 bases. Germline assignment: CDR1 KGHSH and CDR2 LQKENI. The CDR3 DNA is TGTGCCAGCTCATCCGGACAGGGGTGGGGAAAACTGTTTTTT. Protein product: CASSSGQGWGKLFF.

This clone showed up just once. The chain has TRBV9 and TRBJ2-1; possible D gene TRBD2, 5 bases. In germline, CDR1 is SGDLS, CDR2 YYNGEE. The CDR3 runs to 15 residues. V gave up 0 bases and J gave up 8 bases, with 15 bases separating them. CDR3 coding DNA: TGTGCCAGCAGCGTAGCAGGCGGGCGGAGTTATGAGCAGTTCTTC. Translating it yields CASSVAGGRSYEQFF.

This sequence joins TRBV27 and TRBJ2-7, with no clear D. The germline gives CDR1 MNHEY, CDR2 SMNVEV (reference sequence). Trimming shortened V by 3 bases and J by 2 bases, and 14 bases separated the two germline ends. This CDR3 region has 15 residues. CDR3 sequence (DNA): TGTGCCAGCAGTTTTAGGTCGAGCAGGACCTACGAGCAGTACTTC. Its protein is CASSFRSSRTYEQYF.

The chain is built from TRBV28 and TRBJ1-2; no firm D call. Trimming pared 3 bases from V and 5 bases from J, leaving 22 bases between. The CDR3 covers 17 residues. The germline V gene encodes CDR1 MDHEN and CDR2 SYDVKM. As DNA, the CDR3 is TGTGCCAGCAGTTTCTCCCCAGCGCGGCAGCGCGGGTATGGCTACACCTTC. This encodes CASSFSPARQRGYGYTF.